This is a list of T cell receptor beta chains from one sample in a study of cytomegalovirus exposure and HLA in healthy donors. Produced via immunoSEQ multiplex PCR; TCRdb's table is partial and in-frame only. The sample has 150,000 to 200,000 clones, around 80% seen once. Sequenced sample: PBMCs. All receptors come from a boy between 2 and 10 years old in good health and CMV-seronegative. CDR3s include the opening cysteine and the closing phenylalanine or tryptophan. Each record gives: clone size, D gene, V gene, J gene, CDR3 protein, CDR3 DNA. The D gene is left open where the match is weak. For some rows the clone size is stated as once, few or many, or as a class when expanded; others skip it.

abundance: .
d_gene: .
v_gene: TRBV5-1
j_gene: TRBJ2-2
CDR3aa: CASSLLGAGELFF
CDR3nt: TGCGCCAGCAGCTTGTTAGGGGCCGGGGAGCTGTTTTTT

abundance: .
d_gene: .
v_gene: TRBV5-1
j_gene: TRBJ2-7
CDR3aa: CASSLGVRTATYEQYF
CDR3nt: TGCGCCAGCAGCTTGGGCGTGCGGACAGCCACCTACGAGCAGTACTTC

abundance: few
d_gene: .
v_gene: TRBV19
j_gene: TRBJ1-1
CDR3aa: CASSIVFGTEAFF
CDR3nt: TGTGCCAGTAGTATAGTTTTCGGGACTGAAGCTTTCTTT

abundance: .
d_gene: .
v_gene: TRBV30
j_gene: TRBJ1-5
CDR3aa: CAWSVSGHQPQHF
CDR3nt: TGTGCCTGGAGTGTATCAGGACACCAGCCCCAGCATTTT

abundance: .
d_gene: .
v_gene: TRBV6-5
j_gene: TRBJ1-1
CDR3aa: CASFVGAGNTEAFF
CDR3nt: TGTGCCAGCTTCGTGGGGGCTGGGAACACTGAAGCTTTCTTT

abundance: .
d_gene: .
v_gene: TRBV7-8
j_gene: TRBJ2-3
CDR3aa: CASSWARTDTQYF
CDR3nt: TGTGCCAGCAGCTGGGCGAGAACAGATACGCAGTATTTT

abundance: once
d_gene: TRBD2
v_gene: TRBV7-2
j_gene: TRBJ2-5
CDR3aa: CASSLGLAGSQETQYF
CDR3nt: TGTGCCAGCAGCTTAGGACTAGCGGGTAGCCAAGAGACCCAGTACTTC

abundance: .
d_gene: .
v_gene: TRBV9
j_gene: TRBJ2-5
CDR3aa: CASSVAPQETQYF
CDR3nt: TGTGCCAGCAGCGTAGCTCCGCAAGAGACCCAGTACTTC

abundance: .
d_gene: TRBD2
v_gene: TRBV7-2
j_gene: TRBJ2-1
CDR3aa: CASSLLPGGSYNEQFF
CDR3nt: TGTGCCAGCAGCTTATTACCGGGAGGATCCTACAATGAGCAGTTCTTC

abundance: .
d_gene: TRBD1
v_gene: TRBV9
j_gene: TRBJ2-3
CDR3aa: CASSVGRNSGQGMLRTDTQYF
CDR3nt: TGTGCCAGCAGCGTAGGCAGAAACTCAGGACAGGGGATGTTGAGGACAGATACGCAGTATTTT

abundance: .
d_gene: .
v_gene: TRBV6-4
j_gene: TRBJ2-6
CDR3aa: CASSPSGANGLTF
CDR3nt: TGTGCCAGCAGCCCCTCTGGGGCCAACGGCCTGACTTTC

abundance: .
d_gene: .
v_gene: TRBV5-8
j_gene: TRBJ2-1
CDR3aa: CASSLGPGTGEQFF
CDR3nt: TGTGCCAGCAGCTTGGGACCGGGCACGGGGGAGCAGTTCTTC

abundance: .
d_gene: .
v_gene: TRBV7-2
j_gene: TRBJ2-6
CDR3aa: CASSYIRDTQRGGANVLTF
CDR3nt: TGTGCCAGCAGCTATATCCGGGACACCCAGAGGGGTGGGGCCAACGTCCTGACTTTC

abundance: .
d_gene: .
v_gene: TRBV5-1
j_gene: TRBJ2-3
CDR3aa: CASSLIAGTDTQYF
CDR3nt: TGCGCCAGCAGCTTAATAGCGGGCACAGATACGCAGTATTTT

abundance: .
d_gene: TRBD2
v_gene: TRBV27
j_gene: TRBJ2-1
CDR3aa: CASSFLAGGPYNEQFF
CDR3nt: TGTGCCAGCAGTTTTCTAGCGGGAGGTCCCTACAATGAGCAGTTCTTC

abundance: .
d_gene: TRBD2
v_gene: TRBV30
j_gene: TRBJ2-2
CDR3aa: CAWSQGRTSDTGELFF
CDR3nt: TGTGCCTGGAGCCAAGGGCGGACTAGCGACACCGGGGAGCTGTTTTTT

abundance: .
d_gene: TRBD1
v_gene: TRBV29-1
j_gene: TRBJ1-2
CDR3aa: CSGGTENNYGYTF
CDR3nt: TGCAGCGGCGGGACAGAGAATAACTATGGCTACACCTTC

abundance: .
d_gene: .
v_gene: TRBV27
j_gene: TRBJ1-2
CDR3aa: CASKPTHNYGYTF
CDR3nt: TGTGCCAGCAAGCCGACACATAACTATGGCTACACCTTC

abundance: .
d_gene: TRBD2
v_gene: TRBV2
j_gene: TRBJ2-1
CDR3aa: CASSLGGRANEQFF
CDR3nt: TGTGCCAGCAGTCTCGGCGGGAGGGCCAATGAGCAGTTCTTC

abundance: .
d_gene: TRBD2
v_gene: TRBV5-3
j_gene: TRBJ2-5
CDR3aa: CARSLVRGSFIQETQYF
CDR3nt: TGTGCCAGAAGCTTGGTTCGCGGGAGTTTTATTCAAGAGACCCAGTACTTC

abundance: .
d_gene: .
v_gene: TRBV6-1
j_gene: TRBJ1-1
CDR3aa: CASTRTEAFF
CDR3nt: TGTGCCAGCACTAGGACTGAAGCTTTCTTT

abundance: .
d_gene: TRBD2
v_gene: TRBV4-2
j_gene: TRBJ2-3
CDR3aa: CASSQREGLPISDTQYF
CDR3nt: TGTGCCAGCAGCCAAAGGGAGGGACTTCCCATTTCGGATACGCAGTATTTT

abundance: .
d_gene: TRBD1
v_gene: TRBV15
j_gene: TRBJ1-4
CDR3aa: CATSGSLTGAEKLFF
CDR3nt: TGTGCCACCAGCGGCAGTTTGACAGGGGCTGAAAAACTGTTTTTT

abundance: .
d_gene: TRBD2
v_gene: TRBV18
j_gene: TRBJ2-1
CDR3aa: CASSPYVLAGPDEQFF
CDR3nt: TGTGCCAGCTCACCGTATGTCCTAGCGGGACCCGATGAGCAGTTCTTC

abundance: .
d_gene: .
v_gene: TRBV7-8
j_gene: TRBJ2-1
CDR3aa: CASSLGSSSYNEQFF
CDR3nt: TGTGCCAGCAGCCTCGGTTCTAGCTCCTACAATGAGCAGTTCTTC

abundance: .
d_gene: TRBD1
v_gene: TRBV6-6
j_gene: TRBJ1-1
CDR3aa: CASSQGQGAMAEAFF
CDR3nt: TGTGCCAGCAGTCAAGGACAGGGGGCTATGGCTGAAGCTTTCTTT

abundance: .
d_gene: .
v_gene: TRBV4-1
j_gene: TRBJ1-2
CDR3aa: CASSQETPNYGYTF
CDR3nt: TGCGCCAGCAGCCAAGAGACTCCGAACTATGGCTACACCTTC

abundance: once
d_gene: TRBD1
v_gene: TRBV27
j_gene: TRBJ2-2
CDR3aa: CASSLSQGANGELFF
CDR3nt: TGTGCCAGCAGTTTATCACAGGGGGCCAACGGGGAGCTGTTTTTT

abundance: .
d_gene: .
v_gene: TRBV9
j_gene: TRBJ1-2
CDR3aa: CASSDPVPGPNYGYTF
CDR3nt: TGTGCCAGCAGCGACCCAGTTCCAGGGCCTAACTATGGCTACACCTTC

abundance: .
d_gene: TRBD2
v_gene: TRBV4-1
j_gene: TRBJ2-3
CDR3aa: CASSYSGGADTDTQYF
CDR3nt: TGCGCCAGCAGCTATAGCGGGGGGGCCGACACAGATACGCAGTATTTT

abundance: .
d_gene: TRBD1
v_gene: TRBV7-9
j_gene: TRBJ2-5
CDR3aa: CASSLVGQVGETQYF
CDR3nt: TGTGCCAGCAGCTTAGTGGGACAGGTTGGAGAGACCCAGTACTTC

abundance: .
d_gene: .
v_gene: TRBV30
j_gene: TRBJ1-1
CDR3aa: CAWNRVTEAFF
CDR3nt: TGTGCCTGGAACCGCGTCACTGAAGCTTTCTTT

abundance: .
d_gene: TRBD1
v_gene: TRBV9
j_gene: TRBJ1-2
CDR3aa: CASSVADRTGGSTF
CDR3nt: TGTGCCAGCAGCGTAGCAGATAGGACAGGGGGCTCCACCTTC

abundance: .
d_gene: .
v_gene: TRBV9
j_gene: TRBJ2-2
CDR3aa: CASRRGAGVSGELFF
CDR3nt: TGTGCCAGCAGACGGGGGGCGGGAGTGTCCGGGGAGCTGTTTTTT

abundance: few
d_gene: .
v_gene: TRBV6-1
j_gene: TRBJ2-7
CDR3aa: CASSPAYEQYF
CDR3nt: TGTGCCAGCAGTCCCGCCTACGAGCAGTACTTC

abundance: few
d_gene: .
v_gene: TRBV2
j_gene: TRBJ2-1
CDR3aa: CASSEERDNEQFF
CDR3nt: TGTGCCAGCAGTGAGGAACGGGACAATGAGCAGTTCTTC

abundance: few
d_gene: .
v_gene: TRBV28
j_gene: TRBJ1-5
CDR3aa: CASSGLSSGNQPQHF
CDR3nt: TGTGCCAGCAGCGGACTCTCATCGGGCAATCAGCCCCAGCATTTT